This TCR beta chain derives from a study of T-cell memory formation after mild COVID-19. Findings and caveats of the study: Mostly located in CM and EM were contracting CD4+ clones, with contracting CD8+ clones located in EMRA.

A remark on this clonotype: Antigen specificity is unknown.

MiXCR was run by TCRdb on the 5' RACE reads, yielding one entry per CDR3 protein. The sample includes roughly 14,000 distinct CDR3 sequences, more than 20% seen only once; the top ten take around 60%. Material for sequencing was PBMCs or a T cell subset sorted from them (not recorded which). The source is a man between 18 and 35 years old who had mild COVID-19 (a few samples of this study predate the infection). Cell type and time point are not known.

In DNA form, the CDR3 reads TGCAGCGTAGCCCCCAGCGGGACTTACACCGGGGAGCTGTTTTTT. Its protein product is CSVAPSGTYTGELFF. This chain joins TRBV29-1 and TRBJ2-2; 7 nucleotides match TRBD2. The CDR3 sequence is 15 residues long. Germline V gene sequence: CDR1 SQVTM, CDR2 ANQGSEA. After removal of 6 bases from V and 3 bases from J, the junction contained 10 bases not matched to a gene.